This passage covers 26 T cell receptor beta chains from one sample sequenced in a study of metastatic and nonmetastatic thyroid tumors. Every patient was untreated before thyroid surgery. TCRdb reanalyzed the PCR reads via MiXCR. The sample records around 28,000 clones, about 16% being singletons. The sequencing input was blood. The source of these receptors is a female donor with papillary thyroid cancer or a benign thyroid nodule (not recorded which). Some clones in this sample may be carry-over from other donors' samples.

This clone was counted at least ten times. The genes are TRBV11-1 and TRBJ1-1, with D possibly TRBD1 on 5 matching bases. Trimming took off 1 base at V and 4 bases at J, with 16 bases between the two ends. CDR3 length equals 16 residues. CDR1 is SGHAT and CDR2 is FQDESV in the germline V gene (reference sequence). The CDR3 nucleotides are TGTGCCAGCAGCTTAGTCGGTACAGGAGCGGTCACTGAAGCTTTCTTT. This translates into CASSLVGTGAVTEAFF.

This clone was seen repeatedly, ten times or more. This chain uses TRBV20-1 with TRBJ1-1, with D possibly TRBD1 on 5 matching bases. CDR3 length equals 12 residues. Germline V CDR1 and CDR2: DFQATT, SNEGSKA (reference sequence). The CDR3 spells CRGVSGGTEAFF. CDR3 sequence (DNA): TGCAGAGGGGTTTCAGGCGGCACTGAAGCTTTCTTT.

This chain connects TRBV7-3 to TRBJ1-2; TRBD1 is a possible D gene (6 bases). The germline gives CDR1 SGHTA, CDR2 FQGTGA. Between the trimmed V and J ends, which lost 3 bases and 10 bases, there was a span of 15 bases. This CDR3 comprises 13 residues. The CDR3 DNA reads TGTGCCAGCAGCTTTGAGACAGGCCGTATCTACACCTTC. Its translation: CASSFETGRIYTF.

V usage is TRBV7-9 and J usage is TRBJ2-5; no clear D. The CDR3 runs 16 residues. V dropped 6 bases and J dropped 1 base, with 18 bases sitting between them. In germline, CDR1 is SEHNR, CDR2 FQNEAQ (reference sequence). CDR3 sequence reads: CASSPAQSTLQETQYF. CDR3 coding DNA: TGTGCCAGCAGTCCAGCTCAGAGCACCCTCCAAGAGACCCAGTACTTC. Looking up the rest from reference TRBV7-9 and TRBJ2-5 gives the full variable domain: DTGVSQNPRHKITKRGQNVTFRCDPISEHNRLYWYRQTLGQGPEFLTYFQNEAQLEKSRLLSDRFSAERPKGSFSTLEIQRTEQGDSAMYLCASSPAQSTLQETQYFGPGTRLLVL.

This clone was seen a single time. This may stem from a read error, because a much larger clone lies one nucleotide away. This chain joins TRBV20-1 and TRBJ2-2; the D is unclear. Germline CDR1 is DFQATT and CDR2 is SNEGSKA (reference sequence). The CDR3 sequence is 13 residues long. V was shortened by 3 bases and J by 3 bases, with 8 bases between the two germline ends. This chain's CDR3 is CSASRPDTGELFF. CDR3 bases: TGCAGTGCTAGTAGGCCGGACACCGGGGAGCTGTTTTTT.

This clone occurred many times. The CDR3 sequence is CATSDFRLAGGPDTQYF. In DNA form, the CDR3 reads TGTGCCACCAGTGATTTCCGACTAGCGGGAGGGCCAGATACGCAGTATTTT. J is TRBJ2-3 and V is TRBV24-1; 14 bases match TRBD2. The CDR3 is made up of 17 amino acids. After removal of 1 base from V and 4 bases from J, the junction contained 3 bases not matched to a gene. Germline loops: CDR1 KGHDR, CDR2 SFDVKD.

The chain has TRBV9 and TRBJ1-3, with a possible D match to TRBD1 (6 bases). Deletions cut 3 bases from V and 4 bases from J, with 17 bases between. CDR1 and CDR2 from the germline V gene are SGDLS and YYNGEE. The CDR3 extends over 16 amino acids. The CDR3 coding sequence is TGTGCCAGCAGCGCACAGGGAATCTCGGGGGGAAACACCATATATTTT. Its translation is CASSAQGISGGNTIYF.

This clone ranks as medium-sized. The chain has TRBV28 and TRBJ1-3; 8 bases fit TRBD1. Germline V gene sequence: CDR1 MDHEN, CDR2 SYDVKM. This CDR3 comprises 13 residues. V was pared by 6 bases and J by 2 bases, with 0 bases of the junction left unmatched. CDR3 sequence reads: CASRDRAGNTIYF. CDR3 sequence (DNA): TGTGCCAGCAGGGACAGGGCTGGAAACACCATATATTTT.

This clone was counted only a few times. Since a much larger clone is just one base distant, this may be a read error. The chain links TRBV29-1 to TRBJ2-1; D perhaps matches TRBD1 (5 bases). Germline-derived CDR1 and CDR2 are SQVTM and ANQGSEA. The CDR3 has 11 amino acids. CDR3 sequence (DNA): TGCAGCGCGACAGCCTACAATGTGCAGTTCTTC. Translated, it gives CSATAYNVQFF.

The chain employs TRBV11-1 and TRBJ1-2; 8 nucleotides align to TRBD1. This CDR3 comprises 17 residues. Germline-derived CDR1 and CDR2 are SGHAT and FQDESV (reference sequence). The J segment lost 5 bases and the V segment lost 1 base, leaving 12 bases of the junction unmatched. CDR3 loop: CASSLGQPRDRWYGYTF. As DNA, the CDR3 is TGTGCCAGCAGCTTAGGTCAACCCCGGGACAGGTGGTATGGCTACACCTTC.

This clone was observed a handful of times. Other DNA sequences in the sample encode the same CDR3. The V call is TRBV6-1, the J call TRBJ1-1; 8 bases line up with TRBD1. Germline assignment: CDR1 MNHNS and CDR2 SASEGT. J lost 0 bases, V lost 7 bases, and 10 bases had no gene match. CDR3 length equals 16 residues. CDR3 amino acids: CASNPQGAGMNTEAFF. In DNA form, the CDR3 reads TGTGCCAGCAATCCCCAGGGGGCAGGTATGAACACTGAAGCTTTCTTT.

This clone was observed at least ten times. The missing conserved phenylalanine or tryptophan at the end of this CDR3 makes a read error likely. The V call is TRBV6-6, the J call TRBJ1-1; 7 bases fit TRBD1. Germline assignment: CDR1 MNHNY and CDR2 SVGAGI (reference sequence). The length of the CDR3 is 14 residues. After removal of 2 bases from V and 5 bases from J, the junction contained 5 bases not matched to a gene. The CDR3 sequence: CASSYGQGGTEAFL. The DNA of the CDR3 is TGTGCCAGCAGTTACGGTCAGGGGGGGACTGAAGCTTTCCTT.

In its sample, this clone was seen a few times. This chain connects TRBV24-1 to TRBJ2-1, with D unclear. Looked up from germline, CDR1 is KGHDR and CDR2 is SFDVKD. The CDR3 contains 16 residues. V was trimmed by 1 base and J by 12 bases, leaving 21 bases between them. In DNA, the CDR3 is TGTGCCACCAGTGATTTTGGCGCAGGCAAGGTCGGCAGGCAGTTCTTC. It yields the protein CATSDFGAGKVGRQFF.

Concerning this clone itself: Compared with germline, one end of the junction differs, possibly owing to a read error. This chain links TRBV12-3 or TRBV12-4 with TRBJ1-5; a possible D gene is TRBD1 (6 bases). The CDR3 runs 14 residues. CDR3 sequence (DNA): TGTGCCAGCAGTTTAGGGGGGGGCAATCAACCCCAGCATTTT. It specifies CASSLGGGNQPQHF.

The CDR3 DNA is TGCAGTGCTGGCCCTGGGGGAGGTGGTGGAAACACCATATATTTT. The encoded protein is CSAGPGGGGGNTIYF. The chain couples TRBV20-1 to TRBJ1-3, with D maybe TRBD1 (5 bases). The germline V and J ends were trimmed by 5 bases and 3 bases, with 17 bases remaining between them. Germline lookup yields CDR1 DFQATT and CDR2 SNEGSKA (reference sequence). The CDR3 covers 15 residues.

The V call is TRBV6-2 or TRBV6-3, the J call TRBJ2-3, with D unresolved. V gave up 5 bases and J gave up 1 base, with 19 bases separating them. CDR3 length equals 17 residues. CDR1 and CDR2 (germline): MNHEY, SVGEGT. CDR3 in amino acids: CASSPPDGRTGTDTQYF. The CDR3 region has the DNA TGTGCCAGCAGTCCCCCCGATGGGCGGACCGGCACAGATACGCAGTATTTT.

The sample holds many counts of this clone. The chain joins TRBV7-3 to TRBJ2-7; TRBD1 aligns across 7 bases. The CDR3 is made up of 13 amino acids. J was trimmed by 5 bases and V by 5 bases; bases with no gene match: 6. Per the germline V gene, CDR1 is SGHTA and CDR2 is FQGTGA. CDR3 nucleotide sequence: TGTGCCAGCAGCGAGGGGGCCAGGGACGAGCAGTACTTC. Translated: CASSEGARDEQYF.

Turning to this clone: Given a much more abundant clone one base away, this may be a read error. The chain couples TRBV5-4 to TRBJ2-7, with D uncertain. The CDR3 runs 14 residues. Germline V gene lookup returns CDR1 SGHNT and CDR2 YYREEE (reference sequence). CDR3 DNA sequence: TGTGCCAGCAGATTGGCCAGGAGCTCCTACGAGCAGTACTTC. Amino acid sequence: CASRLARSSYEQYF.

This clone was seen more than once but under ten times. The CDR3: CASSYRGVYEQYF. The CDR3 DNA sequence: TGTGCCAGCAGTTACAGGGGCGTATACGAGCAGTACTTC. The chain is built from TRBV6-2 or TRBV6-3 and TRBJ2-7; D may be TRBD1 (5 bases). V lost 2 bases to trimming and J lost 4 bases, with 9 bases between them. CDR3 length: 13 residues. Looked up from germline, CDR1 is MNHEY and CDR2 is SVGEGT.

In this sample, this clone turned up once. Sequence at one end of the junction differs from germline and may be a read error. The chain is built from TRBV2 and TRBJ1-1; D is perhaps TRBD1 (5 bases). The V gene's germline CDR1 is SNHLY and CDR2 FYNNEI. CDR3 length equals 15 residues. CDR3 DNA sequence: TGTGCCAGCAGTGACCGGTCAGGACAAAACACTGAAGCATTCTTT. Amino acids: CASSDRSGQNTEAFF.

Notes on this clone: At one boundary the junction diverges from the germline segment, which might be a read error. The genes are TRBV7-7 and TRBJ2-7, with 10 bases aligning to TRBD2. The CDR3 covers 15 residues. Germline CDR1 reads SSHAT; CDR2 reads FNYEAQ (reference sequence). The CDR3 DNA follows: TGTGCTAGCAGCCTGGGACTAGCGTCCTCCTACGAGCAGTACTTC. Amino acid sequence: CASSLGLASSYEQYF.

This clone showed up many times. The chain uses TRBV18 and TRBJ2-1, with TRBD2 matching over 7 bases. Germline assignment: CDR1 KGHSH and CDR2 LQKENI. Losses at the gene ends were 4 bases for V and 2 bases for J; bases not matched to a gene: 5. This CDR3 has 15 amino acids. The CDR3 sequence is CASSRGGGTYNEQFF. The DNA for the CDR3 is TGTGCCAGCTCACGTGGGGGGGGTACCTACAATGAGCAGTTCTTC. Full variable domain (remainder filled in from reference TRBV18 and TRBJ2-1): NAGVMQNPRHLVRRRGQEARLRCSPMKGHSHVYWYRQLPEEGLKFMVYLQKENIIDESGMPKERFSAEFPKEGPSILRIQQVVRGDSAAYFCASSRGGGTYNEQFFGPGTRLTVL.

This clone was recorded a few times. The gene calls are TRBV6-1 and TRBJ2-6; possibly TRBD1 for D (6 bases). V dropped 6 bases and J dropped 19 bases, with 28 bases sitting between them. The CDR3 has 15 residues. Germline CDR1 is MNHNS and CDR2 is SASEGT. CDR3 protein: CASSPDSSGANVPTF. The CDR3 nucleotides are TGTGCCAGCAGCCCGGACAGCTCTGGGGCCAACGTCCCTACTTTC.

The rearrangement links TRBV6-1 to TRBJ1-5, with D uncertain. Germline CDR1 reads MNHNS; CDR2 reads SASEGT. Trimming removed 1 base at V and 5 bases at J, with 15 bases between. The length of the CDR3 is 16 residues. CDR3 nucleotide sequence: TGTGCCAGCAGTGAAGGGGCGCCTACCGCCGATCAGCCCCAGCATTTT. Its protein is CASSEGAPTADQPQHF.

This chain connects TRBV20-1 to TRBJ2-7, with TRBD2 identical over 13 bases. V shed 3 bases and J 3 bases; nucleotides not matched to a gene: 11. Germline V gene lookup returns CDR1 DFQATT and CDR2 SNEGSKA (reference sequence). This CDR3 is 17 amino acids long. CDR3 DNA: TGCAGTGCTAGGACTAGCGGGAGGCCCCAACCGCTCTACGAGCAGTACTTC. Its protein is CSARTSGRPQPLYEQYF.

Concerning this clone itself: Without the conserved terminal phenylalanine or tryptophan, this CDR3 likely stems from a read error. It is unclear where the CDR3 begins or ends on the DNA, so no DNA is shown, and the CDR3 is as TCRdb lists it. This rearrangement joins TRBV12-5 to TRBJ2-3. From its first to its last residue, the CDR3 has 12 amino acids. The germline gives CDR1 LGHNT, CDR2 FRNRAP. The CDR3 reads CASGDTTDTRYV.